This T cell receptor (beta chain) was captured by sequencing in a study of Tregs in tolerant kidney transplant recipients. Findings and limits, study-wide: Changing PCR primers prevented nucleotide comparison between some patients' samples.

Related graft donors supplied nonmyeloablative bone marrow transplants, and mixed chimerism was transient. Thawed PBMCs were FACS-sorted into unstimulated CD4+CD25+CD127- regulatory T cells, CD4+CD25- non-regulatory cells, CD4 and CD8 cells. As for this clone: What it recognizes is unknown.

The repertoire was sequenced with immunoSEQ multiplex PCR; TCRdb's copy has only in-frame clones and lacks some. Among some 47,000 clones listed, roughly 90% were seen once. This CDR3 comprises 13 residues. V gave up 2 bases and J gave up 3 bases, with 11 bases separating them. Germline values: CDR1 GTSNPN, CDR2 SVGIG (reference sequence). The V gene is TRBV30, the J gene TRBJ2-7; D perhaps matches TRBD2 (6 bases). The sequence was collected from a human patient who received a combined kidney and bone marrow transplant. Some of these T cells may belong to the graft donor. The sample in question was CD8+ T cells from blood (PBMCs), obtained 12 months after the transplant. CDR3 region: CAWSHGGVYEQYF. CDR3 nucleotide sequence: TGTGCCTGGAGTCACGGAGGGGTCTACGAGCAGTACTTC.